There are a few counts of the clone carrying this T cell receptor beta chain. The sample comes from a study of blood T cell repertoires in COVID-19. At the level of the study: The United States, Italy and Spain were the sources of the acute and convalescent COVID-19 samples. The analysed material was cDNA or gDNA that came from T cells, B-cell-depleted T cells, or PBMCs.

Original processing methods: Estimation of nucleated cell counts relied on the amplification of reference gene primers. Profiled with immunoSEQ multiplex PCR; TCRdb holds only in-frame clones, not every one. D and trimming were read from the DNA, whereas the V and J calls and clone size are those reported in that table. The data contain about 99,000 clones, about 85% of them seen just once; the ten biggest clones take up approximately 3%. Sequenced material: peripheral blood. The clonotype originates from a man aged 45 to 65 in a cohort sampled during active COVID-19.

The CDR3 DNA sequence: TGTGCCAGCAGCCCGAGGTCTGAAGCTTTCTTT. This sequence encodes CASSPRSEAFF. The chain links TRBV7-9 to TRBJ1-1; D is ambiguous. This CDR3 comprises 11 residues. V lost 5 bases to trimming and J lost 6 bases, with 7 bases between them. The germline gives CDR1 SEHNR, CDR2 FQNEAQ (reference sequence).